This TCR beta chain was recorded in a study of T-cell reconstitution after alpha-beta-depleted transplantation in children. The germline V gene has CDR1 DFQATT and CDR2 SNEGSKA (reference sequence). The V end lost 3 bases, the J end lost 1 base, and 15 bases lay between the germline ends. This CDR3 region has 15 residues. Study results and limitations: Newly produced T cells mostly provided counts and TCRbeta diversity after one year, as hyperexpanded clones declined.

The sample holds a few counts of this clonotype. The antigen remains undetermined. A TCRbeta library incorporating unique molecular identifiers was prepared. MiXCR, applied by TCRdb to the PCR reads, yields one record per CDR3 protein. Of roughly 490,000 distinct CDR3 sequences in the sample, around 10% were seen once. The rearrangement uses TRBV20-1 and TRBJ1-1, with D perhaps TRBD1 (6 bases). This receptor was identified in a female patient aged 2-10 years who had a stem cell transplant for aplastic anemia, so the T cells may come from the graft donor. The source was PBMCs, mostly from graft donor cells, collected 180 days after TCRalphabeta/CD19-depleted stem cell transplant. CDR3 in DNA: TGCAGTGCTAGCCCCCTGACAGGTTGGAACACTGAAGCTTTCTTT. Amino acids: CSASPLTGWNTEAFF.